This entry lists 7 T cell receptor beta chains sequenced from one sample in a study of T cell changes during pregnancy in multiple sclerosis. Sequenced by immunoSEQ multiplex PCR; TCRdb stores in-frame clones only, minus some. The profile shows roughly 29,000 clones, around 89% of them singletons. Specimen: CD4+ T cells from peripheral blood mononuclear cells, collected in the first trimester of pregnancy. The receptors here all came from a female donor in good health, enrolled as a control in a pregnancy study.

V usage is TRBV7-2 and J usage is TRBJ1-2, with D perhaps matching TRBD1 (6 bases). CDR3 length: 14 amino acids. With 2 bases removed from V and 8 bases from J, the gap between germline ends came to 15 bases. Germline V gene data show CDR1 as SGHTA and CDR2 as FQGNSA. In DNA, the CDR3 is TGTGCCAGCAGCTTATCGTTGTCGGGGGGCGGCTACACCTTC. This translates into CASSLSLSGGGYTF. The complete variable domain, with remaining parts taken from reference TRBV7-2 and TRBJ1-2, reads GAGVSQSPSNKVTEKGKDVELRCDPISGHTALYWYRQSLGQGLEFLIYFQGNSAPDKSGLPSDRFSAERTGGSVSTLTIQRTQQEDSAVYLCASSLSLSGGGYTFGSGTRLTVV.

V gene TRBV5-4 combines with J gene TRBJ2-1; TRBD1 aligns across 10 bases. The germline CDR1 and CDR2 sequences are SGHNT and YYREEE (reference sequence). The CDR3 is made up of 15 amino acids. After removal of 4 bases from V and 6 bases from J, the junction contained 7 bases not matched to a gene. The CDR3 DNA reads TGTGCCAGCAGCCGACAGGGGGCGGTTATCAATGAGCAGTTCTTC. Translated, it gives CASSRQGAVINEQFF. Drawing the rest from reference TRBV5-4 and TRBJ2-1, the complete variable domain is ETGVTQSPTHLIKTRGQQVTLRCSSQSGHNTVSWYQQALGQGPQFIFQYYREEENGRGNFPPRFSGLQFPNYSSELNVNALELDDSALYLCASSRQGAVINEQFFGPGTRLTVL.

The gene calls are TRBV5-1 and TRBJ2-4; D remains unclear. This CDR3 has 17 residues. Per the germline V gene, CDR1 is SGHRS and CDR2 is YFSETQ. Deletions cut 0 bases from V and 0 bases from J, with 13 bases between. CDR3 sequence (DNA): TGCGCCAGCAGCTTGGAGGCAGGAATTATAGCCAAAAACATTCAGTACTTC. Protein product: CASSLEAGIIAKNIQYF.

This sequence joins TRBV4-1 and TRBJ1-1; possible D gene TRBD1, 6 bases. The germline CDR1 and CDR2 sequences are MGHRA and YSYEKL. The V end was cut by 2 bases, the J end by 0 bases, with 10 bases between. CDR3 length: 15 amino acids. CDR3 sequence: CASSQPGQLNTEAFF. The CDR3 DNA sequence: TGCGCCAGCAGCCAACCCGGACAGCTGAACACTGAAGCTTTCTTT.

This clone was seen only once. The gene calls are TRBV29-1 and TRBJ2-3; 8 positions agree with TRBD1. The germline V gene encodes CDR1 SQVTM and CDR2 ANQGSEA. The CDR3 spans 14 residues. J gave up 1 base and V 6 bases, and 6 bases lay outside the gene matches. Written as DNA, the CDR3 is TGCAGCGTCCGGCGGGGACAGGGCACAGATACGCAGTATTTT. Translated, it gives CSVRRGQGTDTQYF.

The rearrangement joins TRBV18 to TRBJ1-1; 7 bases fit TRBD1. With V trimmed by 6 bases and J by 4 bases, 8 bases remained unmatched. Germline V gene lookup returns CDR1 KGHSH and CDR2 LQKENI. The CDR3 has 14 amino acids. This chain's CDR3 is CASSLGTDVTEAFF. The DNA of the CDR3 is TGTGCCAGCTCGCTCGGGACAGACGTCACTGAAGCTTTCTTT.

V is TRBV5-3 and J is TRBJ1-5; TRBD1 is a possible D gene (6 bases). TRBV5-3 is an open reading frame whose function is uncertain. The CDR3 has 17 residues. V was trimmed by 0 bases and J by 2 bases, leaving 15 bases between them. The CDR3 DNA reads as TGTGCCAGAAGCTTGGTCCAGGGGAGGGGCGGCAATCAGCCCCAGCATTTT. Amino acid sequence: CARSLVQGRGGNQPQHF.